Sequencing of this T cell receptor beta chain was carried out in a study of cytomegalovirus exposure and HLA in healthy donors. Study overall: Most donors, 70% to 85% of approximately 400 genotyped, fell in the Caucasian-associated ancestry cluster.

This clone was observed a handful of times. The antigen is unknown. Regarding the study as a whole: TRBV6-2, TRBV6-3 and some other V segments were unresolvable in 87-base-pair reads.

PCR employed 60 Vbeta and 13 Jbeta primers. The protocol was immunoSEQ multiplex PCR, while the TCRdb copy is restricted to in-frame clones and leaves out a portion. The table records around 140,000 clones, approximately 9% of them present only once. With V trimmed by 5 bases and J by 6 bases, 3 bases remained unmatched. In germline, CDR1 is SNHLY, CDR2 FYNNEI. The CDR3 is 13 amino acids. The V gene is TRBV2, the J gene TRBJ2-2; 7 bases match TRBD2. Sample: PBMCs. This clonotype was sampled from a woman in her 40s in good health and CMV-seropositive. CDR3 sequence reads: CASSPTSPGELFF. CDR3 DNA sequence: TGTGCCAGCAGTCCGACTAGCCCCGGGGAGCTGTTTTTT.